This TCR beta chain came from a study of identical twins. Notes on this clonotype: The antigen remains unidentified.

Findings and caveats of the study: Carriage of fewer insertions was seen in abundant cord blood beta clonotypes, whereas memory repertoires showed none. The study found that models underestimated out-of-frame TCR alpha sharing in monozygotic twins. Cross-sectional statistical analysis, not tracking of the same donors, underpinned the conclusions.

The CDR3 runs 13 residues. Germline V gives CDR1 GTSNPN, CDR2 SVGIG (reference sequence). V lost 0 bases and J lost 8, with 13 bases in between. The authors used template switching to add a universal primer site and gave cDNA unique molecular identifiers. TCRdb called the 5' RACE reads again in MiXCR, with one record for every CDR3 protein. The sample carries roughly 1.6 million distinct CDR3 sequences, around 33% recorded once. The rearrangement uses TRBV30 and TRBJ1-1; D gene unclear. The receptor comes from a newborn girl in good health. The source material was cord blood. The CDR3 loop is CAWSVLGQTEAFF. The CDR3 DNA follows: TGTGCCTGGAGTGTACTTGGGCAGACCGAAGCTTTCTTT.